This TCR beta chain was profiled in a study of immune reconstitution after stem cell transplant in scleroderma (dated by TCRdb to 2017 to 2019). Library preparation was by RT-PCR. The listed sequencing device is Illumina MiSeq. TCRdb cleaned the public reads at Q25 with fastp, built clones with MiXCR and kept in-frame beta chains. Rows with a matching CDR3 protein are joined into one entry that keeps the most common DNA and genes. In all, the sample holds approximately 3,100 distinct CDR3 sequences, and roughly 3.9% of those were seen once. Jointly, the top ten make up around 3.1% of the sample. V drops 8 bases and J drops 8 bases, leaving 24 bases in between. Including the terminal cysteine and phenylalanine, the CDR3 comprises 16 residues. Of all the DNA, just the CDR3 is kept, 48 bases in frame from base 1. By its share of the sample, this clonotype is medium-sized (0.01 to 0.1%). Its antigen is still unknown. Per-nucleotide qualities are absent, and no much larger clonotype sits a single base away.

This TCR came from a human donor with systemic sclerosis. Sampling was performed before or after autologous hematopoietic stem cell transplantation (not recorded which). The chain is encoded by TRBV23-1 joined to TRBJ2-2, with the D gene not confidently named. Being an ORF, TRBV23-1 has a function that is uncertain. The DNA is as follows: TGCGCCAGCCCTAGGCCGGCCAGTCCGATAGCTGGGGAGCTGTTTTTT. Translated, it gives CASPRPASPIAGELFF.